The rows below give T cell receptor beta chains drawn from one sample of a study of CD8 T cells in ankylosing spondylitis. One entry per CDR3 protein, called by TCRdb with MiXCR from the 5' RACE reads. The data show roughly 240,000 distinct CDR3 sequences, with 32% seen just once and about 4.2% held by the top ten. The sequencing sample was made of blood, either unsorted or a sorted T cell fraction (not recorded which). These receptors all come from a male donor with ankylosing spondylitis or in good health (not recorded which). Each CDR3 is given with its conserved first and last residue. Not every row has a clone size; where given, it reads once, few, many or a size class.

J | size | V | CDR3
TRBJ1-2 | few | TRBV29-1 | CSVGTLSYGYTF
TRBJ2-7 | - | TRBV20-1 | CSARELGGPGIKFYEQYF
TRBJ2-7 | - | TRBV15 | CATSRDPVPSYEQYF
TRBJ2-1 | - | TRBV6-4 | CASSDGQRGLYNEQFF
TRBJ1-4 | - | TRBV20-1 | CSAPRQVVLRSEKLFF
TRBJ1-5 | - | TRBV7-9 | CASSADVRFGQPQHF
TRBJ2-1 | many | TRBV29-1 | CSVGGRNEQFF
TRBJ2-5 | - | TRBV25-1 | CASSEWRGGQETQYF
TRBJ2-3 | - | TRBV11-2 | CASSPTLGLAGGHTDTQYF
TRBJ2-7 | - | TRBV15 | CATSRDRGLTYEQYF
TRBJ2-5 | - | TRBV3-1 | CASSQSLGWETQYF
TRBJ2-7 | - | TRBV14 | CASSRWGGSSYEQYF
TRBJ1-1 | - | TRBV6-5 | CASSRGQSEAFF
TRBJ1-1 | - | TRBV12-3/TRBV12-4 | CASSPGESTEAFF
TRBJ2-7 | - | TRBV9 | CASSVDSRTGVYEQYF
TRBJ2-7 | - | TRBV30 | CASEGERSYEQYF
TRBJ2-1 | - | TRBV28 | CASAVRGAEQFF
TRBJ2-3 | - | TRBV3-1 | CASSQVLDTQYF
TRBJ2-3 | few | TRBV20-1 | CSARGGTGGTTDTQYF
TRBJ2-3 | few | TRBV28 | CASSLMAGSTDTQYF
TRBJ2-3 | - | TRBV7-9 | CASSGRAFTDTQYF
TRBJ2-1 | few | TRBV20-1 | CSAIYPGQGSYNEQFF
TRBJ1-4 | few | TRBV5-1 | CASSWESATNEKLFF
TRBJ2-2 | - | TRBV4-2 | CASAPRGTTGELFF
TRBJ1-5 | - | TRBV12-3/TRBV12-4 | CASSLRFGSNQPQHF
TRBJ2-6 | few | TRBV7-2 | CASRRSGANVLTF
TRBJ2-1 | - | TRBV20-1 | CSARDPLSEQFF
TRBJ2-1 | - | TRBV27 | CASSFGGLAGYMDEQFF
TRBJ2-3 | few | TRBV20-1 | CSATRGGLYTDTQYF
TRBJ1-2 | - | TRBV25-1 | CASSEYFNGYTF
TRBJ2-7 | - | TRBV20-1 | CSARTRYEQYF
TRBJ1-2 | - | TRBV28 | CASSVRGQGRRGYTF